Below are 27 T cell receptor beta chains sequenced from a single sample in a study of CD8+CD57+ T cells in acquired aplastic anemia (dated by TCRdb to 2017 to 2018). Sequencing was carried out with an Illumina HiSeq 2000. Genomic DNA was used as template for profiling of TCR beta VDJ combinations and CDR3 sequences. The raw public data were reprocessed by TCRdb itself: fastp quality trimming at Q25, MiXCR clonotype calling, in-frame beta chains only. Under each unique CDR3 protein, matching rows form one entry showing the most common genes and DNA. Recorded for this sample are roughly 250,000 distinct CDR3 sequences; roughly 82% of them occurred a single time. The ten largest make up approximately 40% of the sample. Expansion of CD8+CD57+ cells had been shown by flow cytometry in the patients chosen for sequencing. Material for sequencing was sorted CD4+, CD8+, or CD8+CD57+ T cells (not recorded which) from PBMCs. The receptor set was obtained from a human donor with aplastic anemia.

The CDR3 loop is CASSFQRGGGGDTF. The CDR3 bases are TGTGCCAGCAGCTTTCAAAGGGGAGGGGGGGGCGACACCTTC. The gene calls are TRBV7-9 and TRBJ1-2, with D perhaps matching TRBD1 (6 bases). With 3 bases removed from V and 12 bases from J, the gap between germline ends came to 20 bases. Germline V CDR1 and CDR2: SEHNR, FQNEAQ (reference sequence). This CDR3 spans 14 amino acids.

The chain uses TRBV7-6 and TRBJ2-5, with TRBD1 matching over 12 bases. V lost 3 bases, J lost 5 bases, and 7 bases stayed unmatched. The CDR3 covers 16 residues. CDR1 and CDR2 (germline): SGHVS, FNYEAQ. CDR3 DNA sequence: TGTGCCAGCAGCTTCCCGGGACAGGGGGCTAGGGAGACCCAGTACTTC. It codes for CASSFPGQGARETQYF.

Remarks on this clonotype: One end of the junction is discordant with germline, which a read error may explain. This CDR3 is CASSFNPGETAGSTF. The CDR3, as DNA: TGTGCCAGCAGCTTTAATCCAGGCGAGACAGCCGGCTCCACCTTC. The rearrangement joins TRBV7-8 to TRBJ1-2; a weak D match, TRBD1 (5 bases). Germline values: CDR1 SGHVS, CDR2 FQNEAQ. The CDR3 covers 15 residues.

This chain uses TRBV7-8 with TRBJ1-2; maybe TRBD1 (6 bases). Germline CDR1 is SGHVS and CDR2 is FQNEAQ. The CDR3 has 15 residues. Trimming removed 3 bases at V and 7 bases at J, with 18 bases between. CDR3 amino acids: CASSFQPQGTSGYTF. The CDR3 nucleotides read TGTGCCAGCAGCTTTCAACCACAGGGTACATCTGGCTACACCTTC.

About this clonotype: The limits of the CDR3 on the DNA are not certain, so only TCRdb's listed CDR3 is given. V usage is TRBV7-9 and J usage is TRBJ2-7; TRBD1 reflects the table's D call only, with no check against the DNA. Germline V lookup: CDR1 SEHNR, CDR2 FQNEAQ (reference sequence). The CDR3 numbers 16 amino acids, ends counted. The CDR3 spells CASSLVPGELFFGQYV.

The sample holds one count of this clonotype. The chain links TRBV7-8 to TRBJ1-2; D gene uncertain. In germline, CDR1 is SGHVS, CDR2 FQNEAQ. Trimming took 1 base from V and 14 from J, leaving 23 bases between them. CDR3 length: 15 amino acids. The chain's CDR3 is CASSLGGGPGTQYTF. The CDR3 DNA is TGTGCCAGCAGCTTAGGGGGAGGGCCCGGTACTCAGTATACCTTC.

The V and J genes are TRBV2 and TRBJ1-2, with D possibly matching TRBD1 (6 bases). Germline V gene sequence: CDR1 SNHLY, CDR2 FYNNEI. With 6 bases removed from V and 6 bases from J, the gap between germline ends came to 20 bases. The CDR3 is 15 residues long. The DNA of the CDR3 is TGTGCCAGCAGGGACGAGGGGGACCCGAAGGATGGCTACACCTTC. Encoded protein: CASRDEGDPKDGYTF.

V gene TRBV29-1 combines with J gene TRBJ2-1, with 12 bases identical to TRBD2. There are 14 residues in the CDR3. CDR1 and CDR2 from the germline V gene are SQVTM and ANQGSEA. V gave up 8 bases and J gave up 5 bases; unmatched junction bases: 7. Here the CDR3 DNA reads TGCAGCTACCGGACTAGCGGGGCTGACAATGAGCAGTTCTTC. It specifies CSYRTSGADNEQFF.

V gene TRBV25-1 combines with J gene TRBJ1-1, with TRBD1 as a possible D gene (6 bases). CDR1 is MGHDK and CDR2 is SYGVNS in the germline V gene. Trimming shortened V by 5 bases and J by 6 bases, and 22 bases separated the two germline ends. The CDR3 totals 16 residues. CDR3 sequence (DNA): TGTGCCAGCAGTTCCTTGTCAGGGGAGGGTAGGGCTGAAGCTTTCTTT. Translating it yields CASSSLSGEGRAEAFF.

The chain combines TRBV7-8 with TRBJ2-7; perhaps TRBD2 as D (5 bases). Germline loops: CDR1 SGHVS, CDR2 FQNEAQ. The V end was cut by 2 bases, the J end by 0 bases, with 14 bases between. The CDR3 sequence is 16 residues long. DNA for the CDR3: TGTGCCAGCAGCTTAAGGGCTTCGGGGAGCTCCTACGAGCAGTACTTC. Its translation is CASSLRASGSSYEQYF.

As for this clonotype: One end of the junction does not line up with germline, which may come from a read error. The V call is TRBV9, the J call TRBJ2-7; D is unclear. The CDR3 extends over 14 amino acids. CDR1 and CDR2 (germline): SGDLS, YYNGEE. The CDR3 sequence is CASSGGSAAYNSHF. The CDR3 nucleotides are TGTGCCAGCAGCGGCGGCAGCGCCGCCTATAATTCACACTTC.

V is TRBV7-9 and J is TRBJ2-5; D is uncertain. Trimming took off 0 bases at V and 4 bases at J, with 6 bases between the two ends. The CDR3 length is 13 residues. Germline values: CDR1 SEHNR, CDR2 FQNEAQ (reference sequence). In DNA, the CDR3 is TGTGCCAGCAGCTTAGCCACTGCAGAGACCCAGTACTTC. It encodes CASSLATAETQYF.

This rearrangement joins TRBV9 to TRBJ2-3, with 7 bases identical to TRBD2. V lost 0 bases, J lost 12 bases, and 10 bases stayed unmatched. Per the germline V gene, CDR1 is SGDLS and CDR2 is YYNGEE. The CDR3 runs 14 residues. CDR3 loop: CASSVAGGPDSQYF. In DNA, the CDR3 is TGTGCCAGCAGCGTAGCGGGGGGTCCCGACTCCCAGTATTTT.

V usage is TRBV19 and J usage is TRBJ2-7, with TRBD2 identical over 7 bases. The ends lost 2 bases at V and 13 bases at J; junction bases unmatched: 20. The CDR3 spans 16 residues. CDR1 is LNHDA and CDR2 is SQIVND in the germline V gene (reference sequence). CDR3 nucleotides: TGTGCCAGTAGTATACCTAGCGGAGCCTACAATGAGCAGTTCTACGTC. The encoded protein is CASSIPSGAYNEQFYV.

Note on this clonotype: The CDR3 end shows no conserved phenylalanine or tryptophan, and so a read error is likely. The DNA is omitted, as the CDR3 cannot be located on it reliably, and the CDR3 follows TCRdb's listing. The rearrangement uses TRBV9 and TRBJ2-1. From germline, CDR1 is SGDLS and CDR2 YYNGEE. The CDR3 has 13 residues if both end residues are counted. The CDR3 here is CASREAGNIQYFV.

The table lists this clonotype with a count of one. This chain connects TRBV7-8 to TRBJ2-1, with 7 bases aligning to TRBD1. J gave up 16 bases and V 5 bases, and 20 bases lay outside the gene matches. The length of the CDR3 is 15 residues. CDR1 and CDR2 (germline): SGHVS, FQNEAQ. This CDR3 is CASSVHPDGTALPFF. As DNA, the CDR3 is TGTGCCAGCAGCGTTCATCCAGACGGGACAGCCCTTCCCTTCTTC.

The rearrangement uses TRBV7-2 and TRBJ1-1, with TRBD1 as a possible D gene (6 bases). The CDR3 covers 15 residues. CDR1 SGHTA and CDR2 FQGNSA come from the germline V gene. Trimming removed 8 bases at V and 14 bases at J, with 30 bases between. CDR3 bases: TGTGCCAGCGGCTGGGGTTCTGGGGGCCCGTACGAGCAGTTCTTT. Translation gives CASGWGSGGPYEQFF.

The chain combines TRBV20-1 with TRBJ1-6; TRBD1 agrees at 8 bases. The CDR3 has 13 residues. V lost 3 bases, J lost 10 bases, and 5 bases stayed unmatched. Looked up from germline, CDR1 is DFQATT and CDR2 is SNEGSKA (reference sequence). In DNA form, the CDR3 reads TGCAGTGCTAGTCAGTCAGGGGGCTCACCCCTCCACTTT. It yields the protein CSASQSGGSPLHF.

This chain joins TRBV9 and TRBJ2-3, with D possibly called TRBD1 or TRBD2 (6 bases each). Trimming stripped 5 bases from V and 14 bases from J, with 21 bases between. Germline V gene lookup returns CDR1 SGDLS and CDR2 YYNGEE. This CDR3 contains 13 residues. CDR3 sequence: CASRDGGTDPVYF. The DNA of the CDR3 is TGTGCCAGCAGGGACGGGGGCACAGACCCGGTGTATTTT.

DNA for the CDR3: TGTGCCAGCAGCTTACCAGGTGGGGGCAGGGACCTGTCCTACGAGCAGTACGTC. It specifies CASSLPGGGRDLSYEQYV. The rearrangement links TRBV9 to TRBJ2-7; D perhaps matches TRBD1 (6 bases). The CDR3 is 18 amino acids. CDR1 and CDR2 from the germline V gene are SGDLS and YYNGEE. The V and J ends lost 4 bases and 1 base respectively, with 24 bases between them.

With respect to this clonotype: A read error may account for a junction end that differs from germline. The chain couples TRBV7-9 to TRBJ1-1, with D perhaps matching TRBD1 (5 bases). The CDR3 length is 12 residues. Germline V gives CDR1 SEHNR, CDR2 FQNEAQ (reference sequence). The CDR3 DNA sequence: TGTGCCAGCAGCCAGGGCTGGGAGGTCGCTTACTTT. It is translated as CASSQGWEVAYF.

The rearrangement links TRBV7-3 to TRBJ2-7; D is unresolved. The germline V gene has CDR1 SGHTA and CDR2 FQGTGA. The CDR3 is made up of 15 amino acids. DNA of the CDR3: TGCGCCAGCAGCTTAGCCGCAGGTGCCGCATCCCAGCAGTACGTC. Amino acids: CASSLAAGAASQQYV.

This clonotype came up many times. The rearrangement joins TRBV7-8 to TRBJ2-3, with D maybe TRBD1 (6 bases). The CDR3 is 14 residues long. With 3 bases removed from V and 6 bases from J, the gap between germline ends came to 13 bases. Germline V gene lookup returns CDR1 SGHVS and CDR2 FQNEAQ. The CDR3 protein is CASSLTGGPDTQYF. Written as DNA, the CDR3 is TGTGCCAGCAGCTTGACAGGAGGTCCCGATACGCAGTATTTT.

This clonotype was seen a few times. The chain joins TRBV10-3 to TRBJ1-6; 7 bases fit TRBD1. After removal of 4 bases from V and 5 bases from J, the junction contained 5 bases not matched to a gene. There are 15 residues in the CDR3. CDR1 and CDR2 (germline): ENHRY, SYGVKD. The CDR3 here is CAISAGTANNSPLHF. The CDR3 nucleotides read TGTGCCATCAGTGCCGGGACAGCGAATAATTCACCCCTCCACTTT.

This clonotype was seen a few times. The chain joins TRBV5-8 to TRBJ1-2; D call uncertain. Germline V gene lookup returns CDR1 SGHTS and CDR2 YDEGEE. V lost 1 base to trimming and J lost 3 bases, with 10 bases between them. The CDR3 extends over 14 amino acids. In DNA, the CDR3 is TGTGCCAGCAGCTTGAGGACGGGTCACTATGGCTACACCTTC. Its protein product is CASSLRTGHYGYTF.

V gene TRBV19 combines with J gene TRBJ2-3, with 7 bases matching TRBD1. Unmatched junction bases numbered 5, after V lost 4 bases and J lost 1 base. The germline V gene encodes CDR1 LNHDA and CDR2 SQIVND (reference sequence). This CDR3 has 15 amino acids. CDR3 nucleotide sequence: TGTGCCAGTAGTACATACAGGGGTGGCACAGATACGCAGTATTTT. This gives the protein CASSTYRGGTDTQYF.

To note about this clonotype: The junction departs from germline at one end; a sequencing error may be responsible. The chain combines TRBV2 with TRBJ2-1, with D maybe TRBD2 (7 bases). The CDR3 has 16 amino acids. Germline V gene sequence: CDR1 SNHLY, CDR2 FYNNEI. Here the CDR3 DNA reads TGTGCCAGCAGCGAGGGGGGGATACATGGTCAGTTTTTCGGGCCATTC. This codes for CASSEGGIHGQFFGPF.